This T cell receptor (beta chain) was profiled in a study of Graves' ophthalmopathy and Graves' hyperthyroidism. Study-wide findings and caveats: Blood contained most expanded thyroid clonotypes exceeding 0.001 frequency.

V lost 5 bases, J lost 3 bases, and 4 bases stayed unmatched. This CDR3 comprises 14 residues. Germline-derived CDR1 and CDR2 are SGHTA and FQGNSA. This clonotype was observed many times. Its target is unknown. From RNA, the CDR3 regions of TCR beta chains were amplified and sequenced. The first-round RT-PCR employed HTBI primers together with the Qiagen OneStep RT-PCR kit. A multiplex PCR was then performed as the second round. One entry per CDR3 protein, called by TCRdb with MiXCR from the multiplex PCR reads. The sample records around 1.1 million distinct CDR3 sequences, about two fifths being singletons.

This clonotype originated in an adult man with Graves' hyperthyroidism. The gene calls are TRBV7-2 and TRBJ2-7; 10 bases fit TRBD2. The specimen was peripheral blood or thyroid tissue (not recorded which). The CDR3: CASSSGLAVYEQYF. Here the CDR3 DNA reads TGTGCCAGCAGCAGCGGACTAGCGGTCTACGAGCAGTACTTC.